This is a list of T cell receptor beta chains from one sample in a study of T cells in Graves' hyperthyroidism and ophthalmopathy. TCRdb re-derived calls from the multiplex PCR reads in MiXCR, one entry per CDR3 protein. This sample carries 300,000 or so distinct CDR3 sequences, roughly 17% of them seen once, and the ten largest clones take roughly a third. Sequenced: blood. The receptors here all came from a man younger than 40 with Graves' hyperthyroidism. The conserved cysteine and the conserved F or W are not part of the CDR3 here.

V gene	J gene	CDR3 protein
TRBV12-3/TRBV12-4	TRBJ1-1	ASSPGGFVEAF
TRBV6-5	TRBJ2-1	ASSYRFFGLRGYNEQF
TRBV9	TRBJ2-2	ASSLGLRNTGELF
TRBV7-2	TRBJ2-1	ASSSLGRDSYNEQF
TRBV28	TRBJ1-3	ASRIGLTSGNTIY
TRBV28	TRBJ2-5	ASSLYLAGGPQETQY
TRBV7-3	TRBJ2-5	ASSLVGGQETQY
TRBV5-1	TRBJ2-2	ASSMLQGTGELF
TRBV29-1	TRBJ2-7	SVDLGRGEQY
TRBV6-1	TRBJ2-5	AIGGTKAGTQY
TRBV29-1	TRBJ1-5	SVVFGAFIRDSNQPQH
TRBV15	TRBJ2-3	ATSRADSTDTQY
TRBV2	TRBJ1-3	ASSPTYELDGNTIY
TRBV12-3/TRBV12-4	TRBJ2-7	ASSLALASGLGEQY
TRBV29-1	TRBJ1-1	SVERQQNTEAF
TRBV4-1	TRBJ2-1	ASSQVSSGRAYNEQF
TRBV12-3/TRBV12-4	TRBJ2-4	ASSRFSYHKNIQY
TRBV5-1	TRBJ2-7	ASTPSGRGVDEQY
TRBV3-1	TRBJ1-1	ASSQARGNTEAF
TRBV5-1	TRBJ2-3	ASSLDHSGATDTQY
TRBV27	TRBJ2-5	ASSLGTAKETQY
TRBV12-3/TRBV12-4	TRBJ2-3	ASSSPPESDTQY
TRBV2	TRBJ2-2	AAENTGELF
TRBV7-9	TRBJ2-3	ASSSGPTTY
TRBV10-3	TRBJ2-7	AIGGTSYEQY
TRBV7-3	TRBJ2-1	ASSPGLAGGGEQF
TRBV7-2	TRBJ1-6	ASSSVESPLH
TRBV27	TRBJ2-7	ASSLSGTGGWEQY
TRBV14	TRBJ1-4	ASSTPTGEKLF
TRBV6-1	TRBJ1-2	ASSGRGGLST
TRBV7-9	TRBJ1-5	ASSLSPGQEDQPQH
TRBV7-8	TRBJ1-1	ASDPGGAGTEAF
TRBV5-1	TRBJ2-1	ASSLTTHNEQF
TRBV4-1	TRBJ2-2	ASSQDSGSGELF
TRBV5-6	TRBJ1-3	ASSWGPGPGNTIY
TRBV12-3/TRBV12-4	TRBJ1-3	ASSLGVFSGNTIY
TRBV28	TRBJ1-1	AAQSLDSEAF
TRBV24-1	TRBJ2-1	ATSGTSGSGGEQF
TRBV28	TRBJ1-4	ASSLMESEKLF
TRBV2	TRBJ2-3	ASSATQGAGADTQY
TRBV4-1	TRBJ2-1	ASSQNQLARVNNEQF
TRBV7-9	TRBJ2-5	ASSPEGGGERETQY
TRBV6-6	TRBJ2-1	ASSYPPEQF
TRBV20-1	TRBJ1-2	SASRTEYGYT
TRBV3-1	TRBJ2-2	ASSHAGEVTGELF
TRBV30	TRBJ2-3	AWSPRSDTQY
TRBV28	TRBJ2-6	ASNDRGAGANVLT
TRBV5-1	TRBJ2-1	ASSYTGTGANEQF
TRBV27	TRBJ2-7	ASSPHSVYEQY
TRBV7-8	TRBJ2-3	ASSYDRTTQY
TRBV13	TRBJ2-2	ASSGGEGTGELF
TRBV5-1	TRBJ2-1	ASSATSGKSYNEQF
TRBV28	TRBJ2-3	ASSLSLGTSRGDTQY
TRBV18	TRBJ1-1	ASSPPKGQGARNTEAF
TRBV6-1	TRBJ2-5	ASSYYKGQAYQETQY
TRBV20-1	TRBJ2-3	SARDAGTDTQY
TRBV29-1	TRBJ2-7	SVEDPSGGLYEQY
TRBV10-1	TRBJ2-7	ASSGGDRDYEQY
TRBV24-1	TRBJ2-1	ATSEGTGIYNEQF